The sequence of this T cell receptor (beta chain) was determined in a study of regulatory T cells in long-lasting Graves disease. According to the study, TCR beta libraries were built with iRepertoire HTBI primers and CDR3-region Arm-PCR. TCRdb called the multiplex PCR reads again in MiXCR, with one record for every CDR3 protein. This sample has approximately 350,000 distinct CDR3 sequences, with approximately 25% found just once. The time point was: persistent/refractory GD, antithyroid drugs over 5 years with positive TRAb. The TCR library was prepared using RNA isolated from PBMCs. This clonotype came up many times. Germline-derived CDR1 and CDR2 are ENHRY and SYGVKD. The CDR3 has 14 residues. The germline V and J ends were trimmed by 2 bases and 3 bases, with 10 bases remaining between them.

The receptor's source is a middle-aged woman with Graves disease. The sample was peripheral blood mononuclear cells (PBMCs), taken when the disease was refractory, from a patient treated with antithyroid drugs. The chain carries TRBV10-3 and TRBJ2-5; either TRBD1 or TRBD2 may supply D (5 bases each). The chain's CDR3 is CAISEAGTEETQYF. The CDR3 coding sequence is TGTGCCATCAGTGAGGCCGGGACGGAAGAGACCCAGTACTTC.